This TCR beta chain is from a study of T cell responses to AZD1222 COVID-19 vaccine. Libraries were prepared by immunoSEQ multiplex PCR; TCRdb keeps only in-frame clonotypes and omits some of them. Of 120,000 or so clones in the sample, about nine tenths were seen once. As concerns this clone: Its antigen is currently unknown.

Findings and caveats of the study: Donors were mostly white British, more females; clonal diversity possibly underestimated. Repertoire collection took place solely once the T cell response had peaked.

This specimen was peripheral blood, taken on day 0 of AZD1222 vaccination. The sequence was collected from an adult in good health.

CDR3 sequence reads: CASSLTGGLLETQYF. CDR3 in DNA: TGTGCCAGCAGCTTAACGGGGGGGCTTCTGGAGACCCAGTACTTC. This chain joins TRBV7-2 and TRBJ2-5; 8 positions agree with TRBD2. CDR3 length: 15 amino acids. CDR1 is SGHTA, CDR2 FQGNSA, per germline. After removal of 2 bases from V and 5 bases from J, the junction contained 7 bases not matched to a gene.